This T cell receptor beta chain came from a study of breast tumors, draining lymph nodes, adjacent tissues. One entry per CDR3 protein results from TCRdb running MiXCR on the multiplex PCR reads. There are under 350,000 distinct CDR3 sequences in the sample; 30% to 35% occur only once, and over 0.95% lies in the top ten. Study-wide findings and caveats: Tumors had less TCR diversity than lymph nodes, more than nontumor tissue. Data fit most tumor T cells coming from lymph node, expanding in tumor. That most tumor T cells come from lymph nodes remained unproven.

Comment on this clonotype: Its antigen is unidentified. A much bigger clone sits one base away, suggesting this may be a read error.

Samples came from axillary lymph nodes draining the breast cancer. The sequenced sample was axillary lymph node tissue. The clonotype was recovered from a female donor with breast cancer. Some clones in this sample may be carry-over from other donors' samples.

CDR3 region: CASSQGQGVAYEQYF. The CDR3 coding sequence is TGTGCCAGCAGCCAAGGACAGGGGGTCGCCTACGAGCAGTACTTC. This chain links TRBV4-2 with TRBJ2-7; TRBD1 matches 9 bases. The ends lost 1 base at V and 2 bases at J; junction bases unmatched: 3. The CDR3 sequence is 15 residues long. In germline, CDR1 is LGHNA, CDR2 YNFKEQ.